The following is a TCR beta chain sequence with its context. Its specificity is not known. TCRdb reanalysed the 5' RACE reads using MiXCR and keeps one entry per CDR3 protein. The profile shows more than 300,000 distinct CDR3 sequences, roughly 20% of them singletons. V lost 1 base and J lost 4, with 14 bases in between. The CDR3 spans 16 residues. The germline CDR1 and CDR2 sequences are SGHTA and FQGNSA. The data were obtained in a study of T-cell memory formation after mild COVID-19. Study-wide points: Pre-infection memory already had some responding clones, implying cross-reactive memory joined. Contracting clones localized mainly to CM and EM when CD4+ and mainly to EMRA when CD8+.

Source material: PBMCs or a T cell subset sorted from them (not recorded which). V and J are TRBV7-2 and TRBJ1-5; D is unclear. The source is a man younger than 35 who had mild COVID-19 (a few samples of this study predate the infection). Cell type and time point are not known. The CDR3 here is CASSLGARPNNQPQHF. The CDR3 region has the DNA TGTGCCAGCAGCTTAGGCGCCAGGCCTAATAATCAGCCCCAGCATTTT.